Following are 29 T cell receptor beta chains from one sample sequenced in a study of T cells in localized non-small cell lung cancer (dated by TCRdb to about 2020). Library preparation used the immunoSEQ multiplex PCR assay. Sourced from immuneACCESS, this table was stored by TCRdb with only in-frame sequences that have V and J called. A share of the clones is absent; for the studies checked, an unresolved V gene accounts for under half, and the remainder has no known explanation. This sample comprises around 30,000 clones, roughly 75% of them detected only once. About 16% of the sample is held by the ten biggest clonotypes. This specimen was peripheral blood, taken before any cancer treatment. These receptors originate from a male donor aged 60 or over with stage III squamous cell lung carcinoma.

This clone was picked up one time. V is TRBV2 and J is TRBJ1-1; TRBD1 agrees at 11 bases. Trimming cost V 7 bases and J 7 bases; bases outside gene matches: 5. Germline CDR1 and CDR2: SNHLY and FYNNEI. The CDR3 is made up of 13 amino acids. Written as DNA, the CDR3 is TGTGCCAGCATGGGACAGGGGGTTGGTGAAGCTTTCTTT. This gives the protein CASMGQGVGEAFF.

This chain links TRBV30 with TRBJ1-5; tentatively, D is TRBD1 (5 bases). V was trimmed by 5 bases and J by 4 bases, leaving 21 bases between them. CDR1 is GTSNPN and CDR2 is SVGIG in the germline V gene (reference sequence). CDR3 length equals 16 residues. The DNA of the CDR3 is TGTGCCTGGTTTACTTGCCGGACATCCCAGAATCAGCCCCAGCATTTT. As protein: CAWFTCRTSQNQPQHF.

The chain employs TRBV5-1 and TRBJ1-4; 8 nucleotides align to TRBD1. In germline, CDR1 is SGHRS, CDR2 YFSETQ. V lost 5 bases to trimming and J lost 8 bases; unmatched junction nucleotides: 11. This CDR3 has 15 residues. The CDR3: CASRETGVVGEKLFF. The DNA for the CDR3 is TGCGCCAGCAGGGAGACAGGGGTTGTCGGCGAAAAACTGTTTTTT.

This sequence joins TRBV14 and TRBJ2-7; 9 nucleotides agree with TRBD1. The CDR3 runs 15 residues. The V gene end was trimmed by 4 bases and the J gene end by 5 bases; junction bases not matched to a gene: 9. Germline V lookup: CDR1 SGHDN, CDR2 FVKESK. CDR3: CASSPGQGTADEQYF. The CDR3 region has the DNA TGTGCCAGCAGCCCCGGACAGGGGACCGCTGACGAGCAGTACTTC.

This clone was detected a few times. The chain links TRBV6-5 to TRBJ2-5; a weak D match, TRBD1 (5 bases). Germline assignment: CDR1 MNHEY and CDR2 SVGAGI. This CDR3 comprises 13 residues. Trimming cost V 6 bases and J 4 bases, with 12 bases left between them. The CDR3 nucleotides are TGTGCCAGCAGCTTATCAGGGATAGAGACCCAGTACTTC. Its protein product is CASSLSGIETQYF.

CDR3 in amino acids: CASSRSGGRINEKLFF. The CDR3 DNA reads as TGCGCCAGCAGTCGGTCGGGGGGCAGGATTAATGAAAAACTGTTTTTT. The chain employs TRBV5-1 and TRBJ1-4; D might be TRBD1 (6 bases). The V end lost 5 bases, the J end lost 4 bases, and 18 bases lay between the germline ends. CDR3 length: 16 amino acids. Germline V gene lookup returns CDR1 SGHRS and CDR2 YFSETQ.

This rearrangement joins TRBV6-6 to TRBJ1-2; 7 bases are a match to TRBD1. Germline values: CDR1 MNHNY, CDR2 SVGAGI (reference sequence). The CDR3 is 12 residues long. Trimming cost V 7 bases and J 8 bases; bases outside gene matches: 7. The CDR3 nucleotides read TGTGCCAGCACCGACAGGGTCGGGGGCTACACCTTC. Its protein is CASTDRVGGYTF.

This clone has a single count. This chain connects TRBV11-1 to TRBJ1-1, with 7 positions matching TRBD1. Germline CDR1 is SGHAT and CDR2 is FQDESV (reference sequence). The trim removed 5 bases at V and 4 bases at J, leaving 7 bases unmatched. The CDR3 loop spans 14 amino acids. CDR3 DNA sequence: TGTGCCAGCAGCCTAGGAGGGACAGTCACTGAAGCTTTCTTT. Its translation is CASSLGGTVTEAFF.

The genes are TRBV4-2 and TRBJ2-7; D might be TRBD2 (6 bases). Per the germline V gene, CDR1 is LGHNA and CDR2 is YNFKEQ. CDR3 length: 13 residues. V lost 5 bases and J 7 bases, leaving 15 bases between the germline ends. CDR3 loop: CASSLGSGQEQYF. Written as DNA, the CDR3 is TGTGCCAGCAGCTTGGGGAGCGGGCAAGAGCAGTACTTC.

This clone was detected only once. The chain links TRBV4-2 to TRBJ2-5, with 9 positions matching TRBD2. Germline V gene sequence: CDR1 LGHNA, CDR2 YNFKEQ. The CDR3 length is 15 residues. Losses at the gene ends were 0 bases for V and 9 bases for J; bases not matched to a gene: 8. CDR3 region: CASSQDNGGRAAQYF. The CDR3 DNA reads as TGTGCCAGCAGCCAAGACAATGGCGGGAGGGCGGCCCAGTACTTC.

CDR3 DNA: TGTGCCAGCAGCTTGGCCCTAGCGGGAGCGGAAGATACGCAGTATTTT. As protein: CASSLALAGAEDTQYF. The chain carries TRBV5-4 and TRBJ2-3; 10 bases align to TRBD2. Losses at the gene ends were 0 bases for V and 5 bases for J; bases not matched to a gene: 6. The germline V gene encodes CDR1 SGHNT and CDR2 YYREEE (reference sequence). The CDR3 contains 16 residues.

The J gene is TRBJ2-1, the V gene TRBV18; D is perhaps TRBD1 (6 bases). Trimming stripped 3 bases from V and 2 bases from J, with 11 bases between. Germline V gives CDR1 KGHSH, CDR2 LQKENI. The CDR3 has 15 amino acids. The CDR3 sequence: CASSPGQGPYNEQFF. DNA of the CDR3: TGTGCCAGCTCACCGGGGCAGGGGCCCTACAATGAGCAGTTCTTC.

The genes are TRBV28 and TRBJ1-2; D remains unclear. Per the germline V gene, CDR1 is MDHEN and CDR2 is SYDVKM. There are 15 residues in the CDR3. The V end was cut by 2 bases, the J end by 0 bases, with 10 bases between. CDR3 sequence reads: CASSLVRLANYGYTF. The CDR3 DNA reads as TGTGCCAGCAGTTTAGTCAGGTTAGCTAACTATGGCTACACCTTC.

The chain links TRBV6-4 to TRBJ2-2, with 9 bases matching TRBD2. Germline V gene lookup returns CDR1 MRHNA and CDR2 SNTAGT. CDR3 length equals 14 residues. V lost 3 bases to trimming and J lost 6 bases; unmatched junction nucleotides: 2. In DNA, the CDR3 is TGTGCCAGCAGTGAGGAGCGGGGGGCCGGGGAGCTGTTTTTT. Translating gives CASSEERGAGELFF.

The rearrangement links TRBV5-5 to TRBJ2-4, with TRBD2 matching over 10 bases. CDR3 length: 18 residues. The V and J ends lost 0 bases and 0 bases, in that order; junction bases with no gene match: 6. The germline V gene encodes CDR1 SGHKS and CDR2 YYEKEE (reference sequence). In DNA, the CDR3 is TGTGCCAGCAGCTTGGGTCTAGCGGGGGATCTAGCCAAAAACATTCAGTACTTC. It encodes CASSLGLAGDLAKNIQYF.

The rearrangement uses TRBV7-9 and TRBJ1-1, with a weak D call TRBD1 (5 bases). The CDR3 runs 15 residues. Between the trimmed V and J ends, which lost 5 bases and 7 bases, there was a span of 20 bases. Germline loops: CDR1 SEHNR, CDR2 FQNEAQ (reference sequence). Written as DNA, the CDR3 is TGTGCCAGCAGCCTTGGGGGTGGAAGCCGTGGTGAAGCTTTCTTT. Translating it yields CASSLGGGSRGEAFF. Filled out from reference TRBV7-9 and TRBJ1-1, the complete variable domain reads DTGVSQNPRHKITKRGQNVTFRCDPISEHNRLYWYRQTLGQGPEFLTYFQNEAQLEKSRLLSDRFSAERPKGSFSTLEIQRTEQGDSAMYLCASSLGGGSRGEAFFGQGTRLTVV.

This chain joins TRBV6-5 and TRBJ1-5; no definite D call. The CDR3 runs 12 residues. V was cut by 6 bases and J by 3 bases, with 6 bases left in between. CDR1 and CDR2 from the germline V gene are MNHEY and SVGAGI. CDR3 DNA: TGTGCCAGCAGGGTAAACAATCAGCCCCAGCATTTT. Translated, it gives CASRVNNQPQHF.

This chain joins TRBV5-4 and TRBJ1-5; D is possibly TRBD1 (5 bases). V lost 4 bases to trimming and J lost 10 bases, with 18 bases between them. There are 14 residues in the CDR3. Germline-derived CDR1 and CDR2 are SGHNT and YYREEE (reference sequence). The CDR3 spells CASSESGADRPQHF. CDR3 DNA sequence: TGTGCCAGCAGCGAAAGCGGGGCCGATCGACCCCAGCATTTT.

The V gene is TRBV2, the J gene TRBJ1-6, with D unclear. Trimming removed 3 bases at V and 10 bases at J, with 16 bases between. CDR1 and CDR2 from the germline V gene are SNHLY and FYNNEI. This CDR3 contains 15 residues. The CDR3 loop reads CASSDQERSVSPLHF. The CDR3 DNA reads as TGTGCCAGCAGTGACCAGGAAAGAAGTGTGTCACCCCTCCACTTT.

The rearrangement uses TRBV7-2 and TRBJ2-7; TRBD1 matches 8 bases. From germline, CDR1 is SGHTA and CDR2 FQGNSA. J lost 12 bases, V lost 4 bases, and 17 bases had no gene match. This CDR3 is built from 15 residues. The CDR3 DNA is TGTGCCAGCAGCTATAAAGGGACAGGCCTAACTGTCGGGTACTTC. Its protein product is CASSYKGTGLTVGYF.

This sequence joins TRBV7-2 and TRBJ2-2; 7 positions match TRBD2. CDR1 and CDR2 from the germline V gene are SGHTA and FQGNSA. The CDR3 consists of 14 residues. The V and J ends lost 3 bases and 7 bases, in that order; junction bases with no gene match: 5. CDR3 in DNA: TGTGCCAGCAGCTTTCAGGGAGGGGACGGGGAGCTGTTTTTT. Protein product: CASSFQGGDGELFF. Combining the CDR3 with reference TRBV7-2 and TRBJ2-2 gives the whole variable domain GAGVSQSPSNKVTEKGKDVELRCDPISGHTALYWYRQSLGQGLEFLIYFQGNSAPDKSGLPSDRFSAERTGGSVSTLTIQRTQQEDSAVYLCASSFQGGDGELFFGEGSRLTVL.

The chain uses TRBV4-2 and TRBJ1-1; D is possibly TRBD1 (6 bases). The germline V gene encodes CDR1 LGHNA and CDR2 YNFKEQ. The CDR3 has 16 amino acids. V was clipped by 1 base and J by 5 bases, with 17 bases between them. As DNA, the CDR3 is TGTGCCAGCAGCCAAGCGACAGGTCTCGCGGGGACTGAAGCTTTCTTT. Its protein product is CASSQATGLAGTEAFF.

This clone has only a few counts. The chain couples TRBV6-5 to TRBJ2-1; D is unclear. Germline CDR1 and CDR2: MNHEY and SVGAGI. CDR3 length: 13 residues. The V gene lost 5 bases and the J gene lost 3 bases, with 8 bases spanning the gap. The CDR3 DNA sequence: TGTGCCAGCAGTCTAGGACGCTACAATGAGCAGTTCTTC. It translates to CASSLGRYNEQFF.

The gene calls are TRBV6-5 and TRBJ2-7; TRBD2 might be the D (6 bases). Germline V gives CDR1 MNHEY, CDR2 SVGAGI. Trimming pared 6 bases from V and 3 bases from J, leaving 9 bases between. The CDR3 has 12 amino acids. The DNA for the CDR3 is TGTGCCAGCAGAGGGGACTTCTACGAGCAGTACTTC. It is translated as CASRGDFYEQYF.

This clone was seen only a few times. V and J are TRBV7-2 and TRBJ1-6; D unresolved. Trimming stripped 0 bases from V and 7 bases from J, with 1 base between. The CDR3 sequence is 12 residues long. The germline V gene encodes CDR1 SGHTA and CDR2 FQGNSA. The CDR3, as DNA: TGTGCCAGCAGCTTAGCGAATTCACCCCTCCACTTT. This gives the protein CASSLANSPLHF.

This chain connects TRBV5-1 to TRBJ2-5; the D gene is possibly TRBD1 (5 bases). Germline CDR1 SGHRS, CDR2 YFSETQ. V shed 0 bases and J shed 5 bases, with 14 bases lying between them. This CDR3 spans 15 amino acids. CDR3 nucleotide sequence: TGCGCCAGCAGCTTGGGACAGTCTGGCTCCGAGACCCAGTACTTC. It is translated as CASSLGQSGSETQYF.

As for this clone: One end of the junction fails to match germline, which may point to a read error. This chain joins TRBV5-6 and TRBJ2-7; D is unclear. The CDR3 totals 12 residues. The germline CDR1 and CDR2 sequences are SGHDT and YYEEEE. CDR3 in DNA: TGTGCCAGCCGCTTCGGGTCAGGCGAGCAGTACTTC. Translation: CASRFGSGEQYF.

This chain connects TRBV30 to TRBJ1-1, with TRBD1 matching 7 bases. Germline V gene data show CDR1 as GTSNPN and CDR2 as SVGIG (reference sequence). J gave up 4 bases and V 8 bases, and 10 bases lay outside the gene matches. CDR3 length: 13 residues. The CDR3 sequence: CARGTNRGTEAFF. The CDR3 bases are TGTGCCCGGGGGACAAACAGGGGCACTGAAGCTTTCTTT. Looking up the rest from reference TRBV30 and TRBJ1-1 gives the full variable domain: SQTIHQWPATLVQPVGSPLSLECTVEGTSNPNLYWYRQAAGRGLQLLFYSVGIGQISSEVPQNLSASRPQDRQFILSSKKLLLSDSGFYLCARGTNRGTEAFFGQGTRLTVV.

V and J are TRBV6-1 and TRBJ2-7; maybe TRBD2 (5 bases). V gave up 4 bases and J gave up 4 bases, with 5 bases separating them. The length of the CDR3 is 11 residues. Looked up from germline, CDR1 is MNHNS and CDR2 is SASEGT. The CDR3 loop is CASSAGYEQYF. In DNA, the CDR3 is TGTGCCAGCAGTGCGGGATACGAGCAGTACTTC.